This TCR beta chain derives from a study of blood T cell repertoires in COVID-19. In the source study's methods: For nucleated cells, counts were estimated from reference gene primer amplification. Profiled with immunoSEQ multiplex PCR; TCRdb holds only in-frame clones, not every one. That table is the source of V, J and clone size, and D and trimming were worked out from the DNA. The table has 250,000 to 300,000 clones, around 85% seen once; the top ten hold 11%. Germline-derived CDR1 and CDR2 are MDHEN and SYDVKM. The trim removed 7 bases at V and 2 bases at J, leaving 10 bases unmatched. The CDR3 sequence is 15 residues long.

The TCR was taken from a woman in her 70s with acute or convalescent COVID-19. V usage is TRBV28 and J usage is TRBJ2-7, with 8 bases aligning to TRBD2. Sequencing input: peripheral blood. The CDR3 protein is CASNPGGGPTYEQYF. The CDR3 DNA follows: TGTGCCAGCAACCCCGGGGGGGGGCCCACCTACGAGCAGTACTTC.